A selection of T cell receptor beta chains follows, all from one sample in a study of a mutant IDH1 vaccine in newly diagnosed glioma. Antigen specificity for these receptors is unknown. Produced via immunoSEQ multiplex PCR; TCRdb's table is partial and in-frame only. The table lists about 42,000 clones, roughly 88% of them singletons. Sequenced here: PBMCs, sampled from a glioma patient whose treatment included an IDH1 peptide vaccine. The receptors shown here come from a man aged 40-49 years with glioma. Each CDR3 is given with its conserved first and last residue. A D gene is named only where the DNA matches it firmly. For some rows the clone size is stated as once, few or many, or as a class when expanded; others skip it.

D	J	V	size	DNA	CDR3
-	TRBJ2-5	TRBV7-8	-	TGTGCCAGCAGCCCGACTAGTTGGGAGACCCAGTACTTC	CASSPTSWETQYF
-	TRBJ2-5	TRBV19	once	TGTGCCAGTAGTGGTTGGCAGCAAGAGACCCAGTACTTC	CASSGWQQETQYF
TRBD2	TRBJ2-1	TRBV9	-	TGTGCCAGCAGCTCATCGAGCGGGAGGCGCTACAATGAGCAGTTCTTC	CASSSSSGRRYNEQFF
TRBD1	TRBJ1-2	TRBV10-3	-	TGTGCCATCAGTGAGCTCTATACAGGGGGGGCTAACTATGGCTACACCTTC	CAISELYTGGANYGYTF
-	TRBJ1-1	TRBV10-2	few	TGCGCCAGCAGCAGGGACACCCGTGAAGCTTTCTTT	CASSRDTREAFF
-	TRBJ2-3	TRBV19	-	TGTGCCGTTTCGGGACCCCAAGCGACTAGCACAGATACGCAGTATTTT	CAVSGPQATSTDTQYF
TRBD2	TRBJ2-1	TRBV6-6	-	TGTGCCAGCAGCCGGACTAGCGCGTCCTACAATGAGCAGTTCTTC	CASSRTSASYNEQFF
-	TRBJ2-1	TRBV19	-	TGTGCCAGTAGGGGGGAACGCAATGAGCAGTTCTTC	CASRGERNEQFF
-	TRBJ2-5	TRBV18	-	TGTGCCAGCTCACCAGACGGGTCGACCCAGTACTTC	CASSPDGSTQYF
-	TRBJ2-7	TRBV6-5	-	TGTGCCAGCAGTTACTCGACAGTCCGCTCCTACGAGCAGTACTTC	CASSYSTVRSYEQYF
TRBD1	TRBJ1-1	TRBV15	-	TGTGCCACCAGCAGGGACCCGGGACAGCAAGCTTTCTTT	CATSRDPGQQAFF
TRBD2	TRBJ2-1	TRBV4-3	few	TGCGCCAGCAGCCAAGGGGGGACTATCCGCCATGAGCAGTTCTTC	CASSQGGTIRHEQFF
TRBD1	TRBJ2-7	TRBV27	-	TGTGCCAGCAGTTTTGCGCAGGGGGCCTACGAGCAGTACTTC	CASSFAQGAYEQYF
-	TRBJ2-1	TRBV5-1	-	TGCGCCAGCAGCTCCCTAGCTCGGACCCCACCCAATGAGCAGTTCTTC	CASSSLARTPPNEQFF
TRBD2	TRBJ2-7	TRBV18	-	TGTGCCAGCTCACCTACTAGCGGGAGGAGTGGCGAGCAGTACTTC	CASSPTSGRSGEQYF
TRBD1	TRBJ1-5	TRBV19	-	TGTGCCAGTACCCGAGGACAGGGCGGTCAGCCCCAGCATTTT	CASTRGQGGQPQHF
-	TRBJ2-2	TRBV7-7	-	TGTGCCAGCAGCTTAGGTCTCGGGGCCGGGGAGCTGTTTTTT	CASSLGLGAGELFF
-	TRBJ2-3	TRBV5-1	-	TGCGCCAGCAGCTTGGAGGAGCCTAACACAGATACGCAGTATTTT	CASSLEEPNTDTQYF
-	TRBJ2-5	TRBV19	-	TGTGCCAGTACTCCCAGGAGGGGAGGAGAGACCCAGTACTTC	CASTPRRGGETQYF
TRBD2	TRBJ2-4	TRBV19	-	TGTGCCAGTAGTATTCTCGGGGGGGGCAAAAACATTCAGTACTTC	CASSILGGGKNIQYF
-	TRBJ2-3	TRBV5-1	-	TGCGCCAGCAGCTTGGCCGGGGCGGACTCGGATACGCAGTATTTT	CASSLAGADSDTQYF
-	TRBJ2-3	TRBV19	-	TGTGCCAGTAGTATATCACCCAGAGGGAGCACAGATACGCAGTATTTT	CASSISPRGSTDTQYF
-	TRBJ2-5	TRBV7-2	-	TGTGCCAGCAGCTTAAGAGAGGGTTGGGGGTTAGGCGGGACCCAGTACTTC	CASSLREGWGLGGTQYF
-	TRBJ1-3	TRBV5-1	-	TGCGCCAGCAGTCGGGCTGGGACCAGTCTCTGGAATGTGGGAAACACCATATATTTT	CASSRAGTSLWNVGNTIYF
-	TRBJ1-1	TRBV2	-	TGTGCCAGCAGTGAGCGGAGGATGAACACTGAAGCTTTCTTT	CASSERRMNTEAFF
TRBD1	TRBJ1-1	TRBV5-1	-	TGCGCCAGCAGCTTGGGGGACAGGACGAACACTGAAGCTTTCTTT	CASSLGDRTNTEAFF
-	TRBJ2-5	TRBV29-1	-	TGCAGCGTTGCACAAAGAGAGACCCAGTACTTC	CSVAQRETQYF
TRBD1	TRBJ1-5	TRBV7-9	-	TGTGCCAGCAGCTTATCGGGACAGGGGTTGGTTCAGCCCCAGCATTTT	CASSLSGQGLVQPQHF
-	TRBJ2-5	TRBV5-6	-	TGTGCCAGCAGCTGGTCGGAGACCCAGTACTTC	CASSWSETQYF
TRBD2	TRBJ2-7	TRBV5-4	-	TGTGCCAGCAGCTTGGAGGTCGGGAGGGCCTACGAGCAGTACTTC	CASSLEVGRAYEQYF
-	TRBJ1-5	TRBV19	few	TGTGCCAGTAGTATAGGACAGGGCAATCAGCCCCAGCATTTT	CASSIGQGNQPQHF
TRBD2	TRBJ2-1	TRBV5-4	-	TGTGCCAGCAGCTTGTTTTCAGGACTAGCGTCCTCCGGTGAGCAGTTCTTC	CASSLFSGLASSGEQFF
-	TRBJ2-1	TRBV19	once	TGTGCCAGCAAGGACTACAATGAGCAGTTCTTC	CASKDYNEQFF
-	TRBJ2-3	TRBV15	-	TGTGCCACCAGCCCCGGGGCTACGCAGTATTTT	CATSPGATQYF
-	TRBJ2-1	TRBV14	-	TGTGCCAGCAGCCAAGATACAGGGACGGTAAGGGACAATGAGCAGTTCTTC	CASSQDTGTVRDNEQFF
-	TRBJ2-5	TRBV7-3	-	TGTGCCAGCAGCTCGCAAGAGACCCAGTACTTC	CASSSQETQYF
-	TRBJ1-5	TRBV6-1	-	TGTGCCAGCAAGATACACGGTCCGAATGGGCAGCCCCAGCATTTT	CASKIHGPNGQPQHF
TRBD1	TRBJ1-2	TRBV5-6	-	TGTGCCAGCAGCTCAACAGGGGAGAGCTACACCTTC	CASSSTGESYTF
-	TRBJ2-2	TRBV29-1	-	TGCAGCGTGGGGCCCACAGCGGACGGGGAGCTGTTTTTT	CSVGPTADGELFF
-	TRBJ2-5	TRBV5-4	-	TGTGCCAGCAGCTTGATAGAAGAGACCCAGTACTTC	CASSLIEETQYF
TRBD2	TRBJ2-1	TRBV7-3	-	TGTGCCAGCAGCCTTATAATAGCGGGAGACGGTGAGCAGTTCTTC	CASSLIIAGDGEQFF
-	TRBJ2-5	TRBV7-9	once	TGTGCCAGCAGCTTAGCAGGAGATCAAGAGACCCAGTACTTC	CASSLAGDQETQYF
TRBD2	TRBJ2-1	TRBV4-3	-	TGCGCCAGCAGCCCAACTAGCGGGAGACCGTGGGAGCAGTTCTTC	CASSPTSGRPWEQFF
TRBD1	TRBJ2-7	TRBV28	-	TGTGCCAGCAGGACAGGGCTGGGCTACGAGCAGTACTTC	CASRTGLGYEQYF
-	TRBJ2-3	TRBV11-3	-	TGTGCCAGCAGCCCCCAGGTTAGCACAGATACGCAGTATTTT	CASSPQVSTDTQYF
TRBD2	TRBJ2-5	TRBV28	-	TGTGCCAGCAGTTCCCCCAGGGAGGGGTACCAAGAGACCCAGTACTTC	CASSSPREGYQETQYF